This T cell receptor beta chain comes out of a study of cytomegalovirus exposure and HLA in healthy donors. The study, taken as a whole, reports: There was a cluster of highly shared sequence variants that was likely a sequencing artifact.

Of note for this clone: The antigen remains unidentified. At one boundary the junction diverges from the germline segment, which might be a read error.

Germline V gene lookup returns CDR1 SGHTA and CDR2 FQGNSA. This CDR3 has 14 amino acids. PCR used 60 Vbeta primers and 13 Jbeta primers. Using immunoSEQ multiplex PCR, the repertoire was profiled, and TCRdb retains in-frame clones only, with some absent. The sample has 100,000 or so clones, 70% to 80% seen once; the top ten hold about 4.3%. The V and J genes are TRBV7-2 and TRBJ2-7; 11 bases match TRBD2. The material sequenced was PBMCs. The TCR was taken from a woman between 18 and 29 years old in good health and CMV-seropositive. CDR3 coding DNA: TGTGCCAGCAGCCTAGCGGGAGGAACCTACGAGCAGTACTTC. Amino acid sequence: CASSLAGGTYEQYF.